The rows below give T cell receptor beta chains drawn from one sample of a study of T cells in Graves' hyperthyroidism and ophthalmopathy. Via MiXCR, TCRdb re-called the multiplex PCR reads, giving one row per CDR3 protein. The data contain about 570,000 distinct CDR3 sequences, less than 15% of them seen just once; the ten biggest clones take up around 14%. Sequencing was done on a sample of blood. The receptors were sampled from a woman aged 40-49 years with Graves' hyperthyroidism. Each CDR3 is given without its conserved first and last residue.

v_call cdr3_aa
TRBV6-1 ASRADNEQF
TRBV3-1 ASSQEGRVETQY
TRBV5-1 ASSLGTSYADTQY
TRBV20-1 SARQGSETQC
TRBV5-1 ASSYGQPYEQY
TRBV2 ASSVDIYEQY
TRBV12-5 ASGLVLLPRAGTDTQY
TRBV12-3/TRBV12-4 ASSQRGGSPYT
TRBV2 ASSEGSGANTDTQY
TRBV5-1 ASSFDDNEQF
TRBV27 ASSSLTLPGLAPDTGELF
TRBV5-1 ASSLVGRPPYNEQF
TRBV9 APKAQPRGGYT
TRBV18 ASSPPTESYEQY
TRBV15 ATSRDIGQGYSNQPQH
TRBV20-1 SARDFRGADTEAF
TRBV19 ASNKGRNGYT
TRBV10-2 ASSDWLAGENEQF
TRBV6-1 ASVRGASNQPQH
TRBV7-2 ASSLVLTGEQF
TRBV20-1 SASRASGSADTQY
TRBV4-1 ASRIDRRINEKLF
TRBV5-4 ASRGGTSRNTGELF
TRBV7-2 ASSLMAAAGELF
TRBV10-1 ASSDGYEQF
TRBV11-2 ASTGDQFEAF
TRBV6-2/TRBV6-3 ASSPTGPAYEQY
TRBV6-5 ASSYDAGGIYEQY
TRBV29-1 SVTGGTGANVLT
TRBV10-1 ASSESGVPYEQY
TRBV20-1 SATPSGEYTDTQY
TRBV29-1 SVVTPSRYNEQF
TRBV30 AWSGREANVLT
TRBV6-1 ASSAGDTRLYEQY
TRBV20-1 SARDRGRVGTGELF
TRBV6-1 ASSLPSGRSTGELF
TRBV28 ASSLNFQPQH
TRBV27 ASSPGFSGANVLT
TRBV27 ASSISGLAGFNEQF
TRBV12-3/TRBV12-4 ASSTRGLSYGYT
TRBV6-1 ASSDFRDSSYGQY
TRBV6-2/TRBV6-3 ASRPGQTYEQY
TRBV29-1 SVLGQGSGNQPQH
TRBV18 ASSPLGAAGTSYNEQF
TRBV11-3 ASSRRAGASNEQF
TRBV28 ASSDATGYEQF
TRBV5-1 ASSSQLGGPGIEQY
TRBV6-6 ASSYSDRGIGYT
TRBV2 ASRRGTGIIPYEQY